This T cell receptor (beta chain) was profiled in a study of blood T cell repertoires in COVID-19. Across the study: Collection of acute and convalescent COVID-19 samples took place in the United States, Italy and Spain.

Germline V gene lookup returns CDR1 MDHEN and CDR2 SYDVKM. The trim removed 5 bases at V and 6 bases at J, leaving 16 bases unmatched. CDR3 size: 18 residues. Participant ages covered about 18 to 89 years across 25 or so US areas. Cohort 3 donors were reported recovered after two negative PCRs, clearance, or symptom resolution. Sequencing used immunoSEQ multiplex PCR; TCRdb keeps in-frame clones, though not all of them. The sample has 300,000 to 450,000 clones; more than 75% are singletons. The TCR was taken from a woman under 30 who had recovered from COVID-19. The sequenced sample consisted of PBMCs or T cells enriched from blood (not recorded which). The gene calls are TRBV28 and TRBJ2-3; TRBD2 agrees at 11 bases. CDR3: CASSPQGTSGGWWDTQYF. The DNA of the CDR3 is TGTGCCAGCAGTCCCCAAGGGACTAGCGGCGGGTGGTGGGATACGCAGTATTTT.